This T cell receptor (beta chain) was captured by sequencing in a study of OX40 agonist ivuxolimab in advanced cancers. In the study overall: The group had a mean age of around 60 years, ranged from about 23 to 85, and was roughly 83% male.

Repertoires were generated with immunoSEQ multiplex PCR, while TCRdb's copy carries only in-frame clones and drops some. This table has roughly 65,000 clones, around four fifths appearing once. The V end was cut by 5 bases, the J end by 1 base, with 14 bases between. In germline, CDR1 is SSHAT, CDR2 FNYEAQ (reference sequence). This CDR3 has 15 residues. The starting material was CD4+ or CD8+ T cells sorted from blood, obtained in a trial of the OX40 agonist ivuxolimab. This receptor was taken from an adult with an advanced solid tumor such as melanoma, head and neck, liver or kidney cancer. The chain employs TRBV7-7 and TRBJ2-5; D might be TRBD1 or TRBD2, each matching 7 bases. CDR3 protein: CASSPGGDLQETQYF. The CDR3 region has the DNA TGTGCCAGCAGCCCAGGGGGGGACCTCCAAGAGACCCAGTACTTC. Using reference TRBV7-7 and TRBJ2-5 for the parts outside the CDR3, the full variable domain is GAGVSQSPRYKVTKRGQDVTLRCDPISSHATLYWYQQALGQGPEFLTYFNYEAQPDKSGLPSDRFSAERPEGSISTLTIQRTEQRDSAMYRCASSPGGDLQETQYFGPGTRLLVL.